This TCR beta chain was profiled in a study of T cells expressing NK-cell markers. Notes on the study in general: Dominant NKG2C+ clonotypes accounted for roughly 1.0-7.0% of CD8+ T cells in six or seven donors. In four donors, these clonotypes also led the CD3+CD56-NKG2C+ fraction.

Production of TCR beta cDNA relied on 5'RACE template switching with UMIs. One entry per CDR3 protein, without DNA, is what TCRdb gives after re-calling the 5' RACE reads. Recorded for this sample: around 260,000 distinct CDR3 sequences. Note on this clonotype: The antigen remains undetermined.

Sample: blood T cells: a sorted CD56 or NKG2C T cell subset, CD4+ or CD8+ T cells, or bulk PBMC T cells (not recorded which). This receptor was taken from a woman between 18 and 70 years old in good health.

CDR3 sequence: CSVGLAANTGELFF. This rearrangement joins TRBV29-1 to TRBJ2-2; TCRdb proposes TRBD2, but this gene call is untestable without DNA. Germline CDR1 reads SQVTM; CDR2 reads ANQGSEA. The CDR3 length is 14 residues.